The next 28 T cell receptor beta chains were all read from a single sample in a study of T cell responses to AZD1222 COVID-19 vaccine. Libraries were prepared by immunoSEQ multiplex PCR; TCRdb keeps only in-frame clonotypes and omits some of them. Of 150,000 or so clones in the sample, about nine tenths were seen once. The sequencing here drew on peripheral blood, taken 28 days after the second dose of the MenACWY control vaccine. Every receptor here comes from an adult who received the MenACWY meningococcal vaccine as a control.

The chain joins TRBV28 to TRBJ1-2; no firm D call. V lost 6 bases and J lost 5, with 16 bases in between. The V gene's germline CDR1 is MDHEN and CDR2 SYDVKM. The CDR3 is 14 amino acids. DNA of the CDR3: TGTGCCAGCAGCCTCGCGTGGGCTAGATATGGCTACACCTTC. This gives the protein CASSLAWARYGYTF.

The rearrangement links TRBV7-2 to TRBJ2-1; D gene uncertain. V lost 1 base to trimming and J lost 5 bases, with 12 bases between them. The CDR3 loop spans 15 amino acids. CDR1 and CDR2 from the germline V gene are SGHTA and FQGNSA. CDR3 amino acids: CASSLVSVLNNEQFF. DNA for the CDR3: TGTGCCAGCAGCTTAGTTAGTGTACTGAACAATGAGCAGTTCTTC.

The chain joins TRBV7-6 to TRBJ1-4; 8 bases match TRBD1. The CDR3 consists of 15 residues. The V gene's germline CDR1 is SGHVS and CDR2 FNYEAQ. V lost 1 base, J lost 7 bases, and 5 bases stayed unmatched. The CDR3 spells CASSLVRGRGEKLFF. Written as DNA, the CDR3 is TGTGCCAGCAGCTTAGTCAGGGGGCGCGGTGAAAAACTGTTTTTT.

The J gene is TRBJ2-7, the V gene TRBV19, with no clear D. The CDR3 runs 16 residues. V was clipped by 2 bases and J by 4 bases, with 18 bases between them. The germline V gene has CDR1 LNHDA and CDR2 SQIVND (reference sequence). In DNA, the CDR3 is TGTGCCAGTAGTATACTCCCACCTTTGGGCTGGTACGAGCAGTACTTC. As protein: CASSILPPLGWYEQYF.

The chain joins TRBV21-1 to TRBJ1-5; the table assigns TRBD1, which was not confirmed against the DNA. TRBV21-1 is tagged as a pseudogene. The CDR3 is 16 residues long. The CDR3 sequence is CASKTGGGYSNQPQHF. The CDR3 bases are TGTGCCAGCAAAACAGGGGGCGGATATAGCAATCAGCCCCAGCATTTT.

The chain has TRBV2 and TRBJ1-4, with unresolved D. This CDR3 is built from 15 residues. V was pared by 6 bases and J by 5 bases, with 16 bases between. CDR1 and CDR2 from the germline V gene are SNHLY and FYNNEI. DNA of the CDR3: TGTGCCAGCAGAGGACGAGGGCAGCTGAATGAAAAACTGTTTTTT. This gives the protein CASRGRGQLNEKLFF.

CDR3 protein: CASRKGTLNTGELFF. CDR3 DNA sequence: TGTGCCAGCAGGAAGGGGACATTGAACACCGGGGAGCTGTTTTTT. The rearrangement links TRBV6-5 to TRBJ2-2; D might be TRBD1 (6 bases). Germline lookup yields CDR1 MNHEY and CDR2 SVGAGI. The CDR3 covers 15 residues. V was trimmed by 6 bases and J by 1 base, leaving 12 bases between them.

The CDR3 DNA follows: TGTGCTAGTGGGACGGATCTCTACTATGGCTACACCTTC. It translates to CASGTDLYYGYTF. The chain joins TRBV12-5 to TRBJ1-2; unclear D gene. From germline, CDR1 is LGHNT and CDR2 FRNRAP. There are 13 residues in the CDR3. The germline V and J ends were trimmed by 6 bases and 3 bases, with 11 bases remaining between them.

This rearrangement joins TRBV14 to TRBJ1-2; the D is unclear. This CDR3 has 14 residues. V lost 0 bases to trimming and J lost 4 bases, with 9 bases between them. Looked up from germline, CDR1 is SGHDN and CDR2 is FVKESK. The chain's CDR3 is CASSQDWGGYGYTF. The CDR3 region has the DNA TGTGCCAGCAGCCAAGATTGGGGTGGCTATGGCTACACCTTC.

The gene calls are TRBV6-2 or TRBV6-3 and TRBJ2-1, with 12 bases matching TRBD2. Trimming cost V 6 bases and J 10 bases; bases outside gene matches: 7. Germline assignment: CDR1 MNHEY and CDR2 SVGEGT. The CDR3 runs 14 residues. The CDR3 DNA sequence: TGTGCCAGCAGCCGACTAGCGGGAGATAACGAGCAGTTCTTC. Amino acids: CASSRLAGDNEQFF.

This clone was seen just once. The chain joins TRBV30 to TRBJ1-3; D unclear. The CDR3 is 12 amino acids. V was pared by 2 bases and J by 2 bases, with 4 bases between. CDR1 and CDR2 (germline): GTSNPN, SVGIG (reference sequence). The CDR3 here is CAWSLPGNTIYF. Here the CDR3 DNA reads TGTGCCTGGAGTCTACCTGGAAACACCATATATTTT.

This sequence joins TRBV5-6 and TRBJ1-1; a possible D gene is TRBD1 (5 bases). Germline V CDR1 and CDR2: SGHDT, YYEEEE. V dropped 2 bases and J dropped 5 bases, with 16 bases sitting between them. CDR3 length equals 15 residues. CDR3 sequence reads: CASSFDGGLRTEAFF. The CDR3 DNA reads as TGTGCCAGCAGCTTCGATGGGGGTTTGAGGACTGAAGCTTTCTTT.

The chain has TRBV7-9 and TRBJ1-1, with D possibly TRBD1 on 5 matching bases. Germline values: CDR1 SEHNR, CDR2 FQNEAQ (reference sequence). This CDR3 contains 12 residues. V lost 5 bases and J lost 1, with 5 bases in between. CDR3 protein: CASSGTNTEAFF. The CDR3 DNA is TGTGCCAGCAGCGGGACGAACACTGAAGCTTTCTTT.

The genes are TRBV27 and TRBJ2-7; D possibly corresponds to TRBD2 (5 bases). Deletions cut 4 bases from V and 4 bases from J, with 14 bases between. The CDR3 is 14 amino acids. In germline, CDR1 is MNHEY, CDR2 SMNVEV (reference sequence). CDR3: CASSSADFPYEQYF. CDR3 DNA sequence: TGTGCCAGCAGTTCCGCGGACTTCCCTTACGAGCAGTACTTC.

This chain joins TRBV11-2 and TRBJ2-5; TRBD2 is a possible D gene (6 bases). CDR1 SGHAT and CDR2 FQNNGV come from the germline V gene. The CDR3 is made up of 15 amino acids. Trimming took off 3 bases at V and 7 bases at J, with 18 bases between the two ends. The CDR3 bases are TGTGCCAGCAGCTTTGGCCGGGGGATGGAGGGGACCCAGTACTTC. Amino acid sequence: CASSFGRGMEGTQYF.

The rearrangement joins TRBV28 to TRBJ2-5, with D hard to call. Trimming took 2 bases from V and 5 from J, leaving 12 bases between them. The CDR3 covers 14 residues. Germline V gene lookup returns CDR1 MDHEN and CDR2 SYDVKM. CDR3 sequence reads: CASSLNLVGETQYF. In DNA, the CDR3 is TGTGCCAGCAGTTTAAATCTGGTTGGGGAGACCCAGTACTTC.

The V gene is TRBV5-6, the J gene TRBJ1-6, with 7 bases matching TRBD1. There are 14 residues in the CDR3. CDR1 is SGHDT, CDR2 YYEEEE, per germline. V lost 3 bases to trimming and J lost 10 bases; unmatched junction nucleotides: 7. The CDR3 protein is CASSSTGFVSPLHF. For the CDR3, the DNA is TGTGCCAGCAGCTCGACAGGGTTTGTCTCACCCCTCCACTTT.

The gene calls are TRBV12-3 or TRBV12-4 and TRBJ1-1; D ambiguous. V lost 3 bases, J lost 9 bases, and 14 bases lay in between. The CDR3 has 13 amino acids. In nucleotides, the CDR3 is TGTGCCAGCAGTTTGGAAGGGATTGATAAAGCTTTCTTT. It translates to CASSLEGIDKAFF.

The V gene is TRBV11-1, the J gene TRBJ2-7, with 10 bases identical to TRBD1. The CDR3 has 15 residues. The trim removed 3 bases at V and 4 bases at J, leaving 6 bases unmatched. In germline, CDR1 is SGHAT, CDR2 FQDESV (reference sequence). The CDR3: CASSFRDRGGYEQYF. The CDR3 nucleotides read TGTGCCAGCAGCTTCCGGGACAGGGGTGGGTACGAGCAGTACTTC.

V usage is TRBV2 and J usage is TRBJ1-5, with 8 nucleotides matching TRBD1. J was trimmed by 3 bases and V by 10 bases; bases with no gene match: 11. The CDR3 has 15 residues. Germline-derived CDR1 and CDR2 are SNHLY and FYNNEI. This CDR3 reads CANYRGLCFNQPQHF. CDR3 nucleotides: TGTGCCAACTACAGGGGGTTGTGTTTCAATCAGCCCCAGCATTTT.

The chain links TRBV29-1 to TRBJ2-5; perhaps TRBD1 as D (6 bases). The germline gives CDR1 SQVTM, CDR2 ANQGSEA. Deletions cut 7 bases from V and 2 bases from J, with 14 bases between. There are 13 residues in the CDR3. CDR3 sequence (DNA): TGCAGCGCCGCCGGGACACTACAAGAGACCCAGTACTTC. Translating it yields CSAAGTLQETQYF.

The genes are TRBV19 and TRBJ1-5; tentative D call: TRBD1 (5 bases). Trimming shortened V by 1 base and J by 4 bases, and 20 bases separated the two germline ends. This CDR3 region has 18 residues. CDR1 and CDR2 from the germline V gene are LNHDA and SQIVND (reference sequence). CDR3 protein: CASSIARGWGIENQPQHF. CDR3 DNA sequence: TGTGCCAGTAGTATAGCCCGGGGTTGGGGCATCGAAAATCAGCCCCAGCATTTT.

This chain links TRBV14 with TRBJ1-2; unclear D gene. V was pared by 1 base and J by 8 bases, with 11 bases between. The CDR3 loop spans 13 amino acids. From germline, CDR1 is SGHDN and CDR2 FVKESK. The CDR3 DNA reads as TGTGCCAGCAGCCAAGTCTGGGCTGTGGGCTACACCTTC. It yields the protein CASSQVWAVGYTF.

V gene TRBV19 combines with J gene TRBJ2-3; D may be TRBD2 (7 bases). CDR3 size: 13 residues. The germline CDR1 and CDR2 sequences are LNHDA and SQIVND (reference sequence). Trimming removed 6 bases at V and 4 bases at J, with 11 bases between. For the CDR3, the DNA is TGTGCCAGTAGCGGCGGGGGCCCAGATACGCAGTATTTT. This sequence encodes CASSGGGPDTQYF.

This clone occurred once. The chain carries TRBV30 and TRBJ1-2; maybe TRBD1 (5 bases). Per the germline V gene, CDR1 is GTSNPN and CDR2 is SVGIG (reference sequence). The CDR3 consists of 13 residues. Trimming removed 5 bases at V and 7 bases at J, with 17 bases between. In DNA form, the CDR3 reads TGTGCCTGGGTACCCGGGACGGATCTTGGCTACACCTTC. Translated: CAWVPGTDLGYTF.

In nucleotides, the CDR3 is TGTGCCTGGAGTAAATGGGGCGGGACTAATGAAAAACTGTTTTTT. Protein: CAWSKWGGTNEKLFF. This sequence joins TRBV30 and TRBJ1-4, with D perhaps matching TRBD1 (5 bases). Germline CDR1 reads GTSNPN; CDR2 reads SVGIG (reference sequence). This CDR3 has 15 amino acids. V gave up 2 bases and J gave up 2 bases, with 12 bases separating them.

The chain uses TRBV27 and TRBJ1-1; 11 nucleotides agree with TRBD1. J was trimmed by 3 bases and V by 2 bases; bases with no gene match: 11. Looked up from germline, CDR1 is MNHEY and CDR2 is SMNVEV (reference sequence). The CDR3 consists of 18 residues. The CDR3 DNA follows: TGTGCCAGCAGTTTAAGGGGCCGGGACAGGGGGTATTACACTGAAGCTTTCTTT. Translation: CASSLRGRDRGYYTEAFF.

The V call is TRBV6-1, the J call TRBJ2-7, with D perhaps matching TRBD1 or TRBD2 (5 bases each). Trimming cost V 0 bases and J 0 bases, with 15 bases left between them. Per the germline V gene, CDR1 is MNHNS and CDR2 is SASEGT. The CDR3 is 17 amino acids. This CDR3 is CASSEAHGTGSSYEQYF. CDR3 nucleotide sequence: TGTGCCAGCAGTGAAGCCCACGGGACGGGGAGCTCCTACGAGCAGTACTTC.